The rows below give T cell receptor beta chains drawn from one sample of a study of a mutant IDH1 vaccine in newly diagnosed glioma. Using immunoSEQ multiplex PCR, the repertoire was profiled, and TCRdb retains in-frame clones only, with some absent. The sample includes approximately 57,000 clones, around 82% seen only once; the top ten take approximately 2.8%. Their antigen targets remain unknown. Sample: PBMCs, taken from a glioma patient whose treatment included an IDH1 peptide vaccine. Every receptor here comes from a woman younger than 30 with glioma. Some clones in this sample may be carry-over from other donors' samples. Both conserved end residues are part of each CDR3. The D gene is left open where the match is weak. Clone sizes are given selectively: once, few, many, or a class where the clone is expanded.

CASSWTSQETQYF	TGTGCCAGCAGTTGGACTTCCCAAGAGACCCAGTACTTC	TRBV6-5	TRBJ2-5	few	-
CASSLAGPNEKLFF	TGTGCCAGCAGCTTAGCGGGGCCCAATGAAAAACTGTTTTTT	TRBV7-6	TRBJ1-4	-	-
CSVERRAGYTF	TGCAGCGTTGAAAGGCGGGCTGGCTACACCTTC	TRBV29-1	TRBJ1-2	-	-
CASSLYTGANTGELFF	TGTGCCAGCAGTTTATACACAGGCGCGAACACCGGGGAGCTGTTTTTT	TRBV27	TRBJ2-2	-	-
CASSLGLRIAGGTYNEQFF	TGCGCCAGCAGCTTGGGTCTTCGTATAGCGGGAGGAACTTACAATGAGCAGTTCTTC	TRBV5-1	TRBJ2-1	-	TRBD2
CASSQGVGELFF	TGCGCCAGCAGCCAGGGGGTGGGGGAGCTGTTTTTT	TRBV4-3	TRBJ2-2	once	-
CASSRDGNYGYTF	TGTGCCAGCAGCCGCGACGGGAACTATGGCTACACCTTC	TRBV7-9	TRBJ1-2	-	-
CASSPRLAGVGEQYF	TGTGCCAGCAGCCCTAGACTAGCGGGAGTGGGTGAGCAGTACTTC	TRBV28	TRBJ2-7	-	TRBD2
CASSLALGFSEQFF	TGTGCCAGCAGCTTAGCGCTGGGGTTCAGTGAGCAGTTCTTC	TRBV7-2	TRBJ2-1	-	-
CASSTNRGANSPLHF	TGTGCCAGCAGTACAAACAGGGGGGCTAATTCACCCCTCCACTTT	TRBV6-5	TRBJ1-6	-	TRBD1
CASSNRGFSYEQYF	TGTGCCAGCAGCAATCGGGGCTTCTCCTACGAGCAGTACTTC	TRBV14	TRBJ2-7	-	-
CASSASQPYNEQFF	TGTGCCAGCAGTGCCTCGCAGCCCTACAATGAGCAGTTCTTC	TRBV6-1	TRBJ2-1	-	-
CASSPSRQNLETQYF	TGTGCCAGCAGCCCTTCGCGACAGAACCTAGAGACCCAGTACTTC	TRBV28	TRBJ2-5	few	-
CSVTFSGTGGWLAFF	TGCAGCGTTACGTTCTCCGGGACAGGGGGCTGGTTAGCTTTCTTT	TRBV29-1	TRBJ1-1	few	TRBD1
CASKKDRGKNEQYF	TGTGCCAGCAAGAAGGACAGGGGGAAGAACGAGCAGTACTTC	TRBV6-1	TRBJ2-7	-	TRBD1
CASRLTSGGYEQYF	TGTGCCAGCAGATTGACTAGCGGGGGGTACGAGCAGTACTTC	TRBV27	TRBJ2-7	-	TRBD2
CASVNPGLSTNEKLFF	TGTGCCAGTGTGAATCCAGGCTTATCAACTAATGAAAAACTGTTTTTT	TRBV19	TRBJ1-4	-	-
CASSEARGGLAGELFF	TGTGCCAGCAGTGAAGCGCGCGGGGGGCTAGCCGGGGAGCTGTTTTTT	TRBV2	TRBJ2-2	-	TRBD2
CSVDLTGGVETQYF	TGCAGCGTTGATTTAACCGGGGGCGTAGAGACCCAGTACTTC	TRBV29-1	TRBJ2-5	-	-
CASSLGAPGTLSGNTIYF	TGCGCCAGCAGCTTGGGGGCCCCGGGAACCCTTTCCGGAAACACCATATATTTT	TRBV5-1	TRBJ1-3	once	-
CASSPGQPYEQYF	TGCGCCAGCAGCCCGGGACAGCCCTACGAGCAGTACTTC	TRBV10-1	TRBJ2-7	-	TRBD1
CASSRGTGEQYDGYTF	TGTGCCAGCAGCCGAGGGACAGGGGAACAGTATGATGGCTACACCTTC	TRBV7-9	TRBJ1-2	few	TRBD1
CASSSRGSSYNEQFF	TGTGCCAGCAGCTCCAGGGGGTCCTCCTACAATGAGCAGTTCTTC	TRBV11-2	TRBJ2-1	few	TRBD1
CASKVDSTTEAFF	TGCGCCAGCAAAGTCGACTCCACCACTGAAGCTTTCTTT	TRBV5-1	TRBJ1-1	-	-
CASSIPSTSLSTDTQYF	TGTGCCAGTAGTATACCCTCGACTAGTTTATCTACAGATACGCAGTATTTT	TRBV19	TRBJ2-3	-	-
CASSVEWGRLNEQFF	TGTGCCAGCAGCGTAGAATGGGGGAGGCTCAATGAGCAGTTCTTC	TRBV9	TRBJ2-1	once	-
CASSREGETQYF	TGCGCCAGCAGCAGGGAGGGGGAGACCCAGTACTTC	TRBV5-1	TRBJ2-5	-	TRBD2
CAWSPRGGSYTF	TGTGCCTGGAGTCCACGGGGGGGGAGCTACACCTTC	TRBV30	TRBJ1-2	few	-
CASSRLTDTQYF	TGTGCCAGCAGCCGACTAACAGATACGCAGTATTTT	TRBV14	TRBJ2-3	-	-
CASSLGTGVSLAKNIQYF	TGTGCCAGCAGCTTAGGGACAGGGGTGTCCCTGGCCAAAAACATTCAGTACTTC	TRBV11-2	TRBJ2-4	-	TRBD1
CASSQGASTSTGELFF	TGTGCCAGCAGCCAAGGGGCTAGCACCTCTACCGGGGAGCTGTTTTTT	TRBV4-2	TRBJ2-2	-	-
CASSLGQTYEQYF	TGTGCCAGCAGTCTGGGACAGACCTACGAGCAGTACTTC	TRBV6-1	TRBJ2-7	once	TRBD1
CASTDRGHSYGYTF	TGTGCCAGCACGGACAGGGGCCATAGCTATGGCTACACCTTC	TRBV2	TRBJ1-2	-	TRBD1
CSARRAGEQFF	TGCAGTGCTCGTAGAGCTGGGGAGCAGTTCTTC	TRBV20-1	TRBJ2-1	-	-
CASSYGGHHTDTQYF	TGTGCCAGCAGTTACGGGGGACACCACACAGATACGCAGTATTTT	TRBV6-5	TRBJ2-3	-	-
CASTGAGGLNEQFF	TGTGCCTCCACCGGAGCGGGAGGTCTGAATGAGCAGTTCTTC	TRBV10-3	TRBJ2-1	-	TRBD2
CSVDGGRAKTQYF	TGCAGCGTTGATGGTGGCAGGGCGAAGACCCAGTACTTC	TRBV29-1	TRBJ2-5	-	-
CASSFGTVNSNQPQHF	TGTGCCAGCAGCTTCGGGACAGTGAATAGCAATCAGCCCCAGCATTTT	TRBV7-8	TRBJ1-5	few	TRBD1
CSVGTGGGSPLHF	TGCAGCGTTGGGACAGGAGGGGGATCACCCCTCCACTTT	TRBV29-1	TRBJ1-6	-	TRBD1
CASSVTGVGEQYF	TGTGCCAGCAGCGTGACAGGGGTGGGCGAGCAGTACTTC	TRBV5-5	TRBJ2-7	-	TRBD1
CASSLVVTEAFF	TGTGCCAGCAGCTTAGTCGTTACTGAAGCTTTCTTT	TRBV7-2	TRBJ1-1	-	-
CASSEDEGSSGNTIYF	TGTGCCAGCAGTGAAGATGAAGGTTCCTCTGGAAACACCATATATTTT	TRBV6-1	TRBJ1-3	-	-
CASSPLGSSYNEQFF	TGTGCCAGCAGCCCCTTGGGAAGCTCCTACAATGAGCAGTTCTTC	TRBV7-7	TRBJ2-1	-	-
CASSQDASGGYNEQFF	TGCGCCAGCAGCCAAGACGCTAGCGGGGGATACAATGAGCAGTTCTTC	TRBV4-1	TRBJ2-1	-	TRBD2
CASTLTGDGTNYGYTF	TGTGCCAGCACCCTCACGGGGGACGGTACTAACTATGGCTACACCTTC	TRBV9	TRBJ1-2	-	-
CASNAGANTGELFF	TGTGCCAGTAATGCGGGGGCTAACACCGGGGAGCTGTTTTTT	TRBV19	TRBJ2-2	few	-
CASSSSPTYGYTF	TGTGCCAGCAGCTCTTCCCCGACCTATGGCTACACCTTC	TRBV11-3	TRBJ1-2	-	-
CASSEGLADYNEQFF	TGTGCCAGCAGTGAAGGGCTAGCGGACTACAATGAGCAGTTCTTC	TRBV2	TRBJ2-1	-	TRBD2
CATTLSRDFGEQYF	TGTGCCACCACCCTGTCTAGGGACTTCGGTGAGCAGTACTTC	TRBV15	TRBJ2-7	-	-
CASSQSPTGTPTGELFF	TGCGCCAGCAGTCAATCCCCGACAGGGACCCCCACCGGGGAGCTGTTTTTT	TRBV23-1	TRBJ2-2	-	TRBD1
CAWSFLYEQYF	TGTGCCTGGAGTTTTTTGTACGAGCAGTACTTC	TRBV30	TRBJ2-7	-	-
CASDGTDSENTIYF	TGTGCCAGCGACGGGACAGACTCTGAAAACACCATATATTTT	TRBV7-9	TRBJ1-3	-	TRBD1
CASSSRRTGVNTEAFF	TGTGCCAGCAGCTCTCGAAGGACAGGGGTGAACACTGAAGCTTTCTTT	TRBV11-3	TRBJ1-1	-	TRBD1
CASSHKGQGAGEAFF	TGTGCCAGCAGCCATAAGGGACAGGGGGCTGGGGAAGCTTTCTTT	TRBV4-2	TRBJ1-1	-	TRBD1
CASSLLQTGELFF	TGTGCCAGCAGCTTACTGCAAACCGGAGAGCTGTTTTTT	TRBV5-8	TRBJ2-2	-	-
CAWSVSTPGELFF	TGTGCCTGGAGTGTATCAACTCCCGGGGAGCTGTTTTTT	TRBV30	TRBJ2-2	-	-
CASSPLGDGNQPQHF	TGTGCCAGCAGCCCCCTGGGGGATGGCAATCAGCCCCAGCATTTT	TRBV5-6	TRBJ1-5	-	-